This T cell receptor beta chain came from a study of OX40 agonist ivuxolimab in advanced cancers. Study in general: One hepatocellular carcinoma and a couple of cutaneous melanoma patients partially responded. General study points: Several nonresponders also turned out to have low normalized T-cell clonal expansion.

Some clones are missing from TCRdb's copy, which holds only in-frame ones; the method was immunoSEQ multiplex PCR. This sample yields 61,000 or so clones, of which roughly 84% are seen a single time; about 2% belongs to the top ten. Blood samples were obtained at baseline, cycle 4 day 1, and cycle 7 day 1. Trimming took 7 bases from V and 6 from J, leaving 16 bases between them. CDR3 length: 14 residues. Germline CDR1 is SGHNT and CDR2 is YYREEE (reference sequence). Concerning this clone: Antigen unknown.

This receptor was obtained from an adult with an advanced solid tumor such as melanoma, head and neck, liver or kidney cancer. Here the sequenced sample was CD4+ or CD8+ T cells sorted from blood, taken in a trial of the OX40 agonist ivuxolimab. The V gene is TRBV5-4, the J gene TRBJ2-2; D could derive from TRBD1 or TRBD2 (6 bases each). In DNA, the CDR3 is TGTGCCAGCTTACGGCAGGGGAGGTCCGGGGAGCTGTTTTTT. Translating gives CASLRQGRSGELFF.